The next 20 T cell receptor beta chains were all read from a single sample in a study of PD-1 blockade in classical Hodgkin lymphoma. Following autologous stem cell transplantation, relapse occurred in every patient, and exposure to brentuximab vedotin varied. Repertoires were generated with immunoSEQ multiplex PCR, while TCRdb's copy carries only in-frame clones and drops some. The sample consists of approximately 80,000 clones, around 86% of them appearing once. The sample in question was peripheral blood mononuclear cells (PBMCs), obtained at baseline. These receptors were collected from a human donor with classical Hodgkin lymphoma.

The J gene is TRBJ2-1, the V gene TRBV7-9; D may be TRBD1 (6 bases). CDR1 and CDR2 (germline): SEHNR, FQNEAQ (reference sequence). V dropped 2 bases and J dropped 5 bases, with 7 bases sitting between them. The CDR3 consists of 13 residues. The CDR3 spells CASSLPGDNEQFF. The DNA of the CDR3 is TGTGCCAGCAGCTTACCAGGGGACAATGAGCAGTTCTTC.

V usage is TRBV11-1 and J usage is TRBJ2-3; D is perhaps TRBD1 or TRBD2 (5 bases each). Deletions cut 3 bases from V and 2 bases from J, with 12 bases between. This CDR3 has 15 residues. Per germline, CDR1 SGHAT and CDR2 FQDESV (reference sequence). The CDR3 nucleotides read TGTGCCAGCAGCTTCGGGACCATTCCCACAGATACGCAGTATTTT. This gives the protein CASSFGTIPTDTQYF. The whole variable domain, filled in from reference TRBV11-1 and TRBJ2-3, reads EAEVAQSPRYKITEKSQAVAFWCDPISGHATLYWYRQILGQGPELLVQFQDESVVDDSQLPKDRFSAERLKGVDSTLKIQPAELGDSAMYLCASSFGTIPTDTQYFGPGTRLTVL.

The chain joins TRBV28 to TRBJ2-1; 13 nucleotides match TRBD2. The germline gives CDR1 MDHEN, CDR2 SYDVKM. The junction had 7 bases not matched to a gene; V was cut back by 5 bases and J by 6 bases. This CDR3 is built from 16 residues. CDR3 loop: CASSRTGTSGINEQFF. In DNA form, the CDR3 reads TGTGCCAGCAGTCGAACCGGGACTAGCGGGATCAATGAGCAGTTCTTC.

The CDR3 DNA is TGTGCCAGCAGGTCGGGACAGGCAAACTTCTACGAGCAGTACTTC. It translates to CASRSGQANFYEQYF. The rearrangement uses TRBV27 and TRBJ2-5, with TRBD1 identical over 8 bases. The end of the DNA aligns better with TRBJ2-7, so the J call may be wrong. The CDR3 is 15 residues long. Germline V CDR1 and CDR2: MNHEY, SMNVEV (reference sequence).

The V and J genes are TRBV28 and TRBJ1-5; the D is unclear. CDR3 length: 17 amino acids. Trimming took off 5 bases at V and 0 bases at J, with 17 bases between the two ends. Per germline, CDR1 MDHEN and CDR2 SYDVKM. The CDR3 is CASSPGPVRYSNQPQHF. CDR3 bases: TGTGCCAGCAGTCCCGGACCGGTCAGGTATAGCAATCAGCCCCAGCATTTT.

The V gene is TRBV2, the J gene TRBJ2-5, with 8 nucleotides matching TRBD2. CDR1 and CDR2 (germline): SNHLY, FYNNEI. CDR3 length: 15 residues. V lost 3 bases and J lost 4; bases outside the gene matches: 7. For the CDR3, the DNA is TGTGCCAGCAGTGATACGGGAGGGAATGGAGAGACCCAGTACTTC. It translates to CASSDTGGNGETQYF. The full variable domain, its missing parts supplied by reference TRBV2 and TRBJ2-5, is EPEVTQTPSHQVTQMGQEVILRCVPISNHLYFYWYRQILGQKVEFLVSFYNNEISEKSEIFDDQFSVERPDGSNFTLKIRSTKLEDSAMYFCASSDTGGNGETQYFGPGTRLLVL.

This rearrangement joins TRBV6-1 to TRBJ1-5; unclear D gene. Per germline, CDR1 MNHNS and CDR2 SASEGT. V was shortened by 6 bases and J by 5 bases, with 8 bases between the two germline ends. This CDR3 has 12 amino acids. Here the CDR3 reads CASREGDQPQHF. In DNA form, the CDR3 reads TGTGCCAGCAGAGAGGGCGATCAGCCCCAGCATTTT.

The chain uses TRBV29-1 and TRBJ1-2, with D perhaps TRBD1 (6 bases). CDR1 is SQVTM, CDR2 ANQGSEA, per germline. The CDR3 runs to 12 residues. The V and J ends lost 7 bases and 2 bases respectively, with 11 bases between them. The CDR3, as DNA: TGCAGCGCCGGAGGGGGGAACTATGGCTACACCTTC. Its protein is CSAGGGNYGYTF. The whole variable domain, filled in from reference TRBV29-1 and TRBJ1-2, reads SAVISQKPSRDICQRGTSLTIQCQVDSQVTMMFWYRQQPGQSLTLIATANQGSEATYESGFVIDKFPISRPNLTFSTLTVSNMSPEDSSIYLCSAGGGNYGYTFGSGTRLTVV.

This rearrangement joins TRBV19 to TRBJ2-1, with D tentatively TRBD1 (5 bases). Germline values: CDR1 LNHDA, CDR2 SQIVND (reference sequence). The CDR3 has 18 residues. With 3 bases removed from V and 0 bases from J, the gap between germline ends came to 18 bases. CDR3 DNA sequence: TGTGCCAGTAGTATTATGATTGGGGCGGCTGACTCCTACAATGAGCAGTTCTTC. Protein sequence: CASSIMIGAADSYNEQFF.

CDR3 region: CASRSGLGNSPLHF. In DNA, the CDR3 is TGTGCCAGCAGATCCGGACTCGGAAATTCACCCCTCCACTTT. The chain has TRBV6-5 and TRBJ1-6; D ambiguous. CDR1 is MNHEY, CDR2 SVGAGI, per germline. Between the trimmed V and J ends, which lost 6 bases and 7 bases, there was a span of 13 bases. This CDR3 is built from 14 residues.

The chain has TRBV9 and TRBJ2-3; D not certain. Trimming took off 0 bases at V and 6 bases at J, with 8 bases between the two ends. This CDR3 contains 13 residues. Germline assignment: CDR1 SGDLS and CDR2 YYNGEE. The CDR3 protein is CASSVAGTDTQYF. CDR3 DNA: TGTGCCAGCAGCGTAGCCGGAACGGATACGCAGTATTTT.

The chain joins TRBV7-2 to TRBJ1-1; the D gene is possibly TRBD1 (6 bases). The CDR3 extends over 15 amino acids. V was trimmed by 4 bases and J by 4 bases, leaving 16 bases between them. Germline-derived CDR1 and CDR2 are SGHTA and FQGNSA. DNA for the CDR3: TGTGCCAGCAGCTCAGGGGTCTGGTCGGGCACTGAAGCTTTCTTT. Translating it yields CASSSGVWSGTEAFF.

This clone was recorded a few times. The chain carries TRBV28 and TRBJ2-6; 8 positions match TRBD1. V lost 5 bases, J lost 0 bases, and 9 bases stayed unmatched. The germline V gene has CDR1 MDHEN and CDR2 SYDVKM. The CDR3 is 18 residues long. CDR3 residues: CASSAQGQGFSGANVLTF. DNA for the CDR3: TGTGCCAGCAGTGCCCAAGGACAGGGATTCTCTGGGGCCAACGTCCTGACTTTC. The full variable domain, completed using reference TRBV28 and TRBJ2-6, is DVKVTQSSRYLVKRTGEKVFLECVQDMDHENMFWYRQDPGLGLRLIYFSYDVKMKEKGDIPEGYSVSREKKERFSLILESASTNQTSMYLCASSAQGQGFSGANVLTFGAGSRLTVL.

V and J are TRBV7-9 and TRBJ1-1; the D gene is possibly TRBD1 (5 bases). This CDR3 contains 16 residues. The V gene lost 3 bases and the J gene lost 1 base, with 15 bases spanning the gap. CDR1 is SEHNR, CDR2 FQNEAQ, per germline (reference sequence). CDR3 region: CASSFQGKRGNTEAFF. The CDR3, as DNA: TGTGCCAGCAGCTTCCAGGGTAAGAGAGGGAACACTGAAGCTTTCTTT.

The CDR3 nucleotides are TGCGCCAGCAGCTTGGTGGGGGGACTAGTCTTACTCGGGCCGTACAATGAGCAGTTCTTC. This gives the protein CASSLVGGLVLLGPYNEQFF. V usage is TRBV5-1 and J usage is TRBJ2-1, with 8 bases fitting TRBD2. The V segment lost 0 bases and the J segment 4 bases; nucleotides outside the gene matches: 18. Per germline, CDR1 SGHRS and CDR2 YFSETQ. The CDR3 consists of 20 residues.

The V and J genes are TRBV11-2 and TRBJ2-7, with D unclear. The CDR3 is 12 amino acids. The V end lost 6 bases, the J end lost 4 bases, and 10 bases lay between the germline ends. Germline lookup yields CDR1 SGHAT and CDR2 FQNNGV. Written as DNA, the CDR3 is TGTGCCAGCAGTCTCAACACATACGAGCAGTACTTC. Translated, it gives CASSLNTYEQYF.

The rearrangement links TRBV7-9 to TRBJ1-1; D uncertain. Germline CDR1 reads SEHNR; CDR2 reads FQNEAQ (reference sequence). The CDR3 is 12 amino acids. The V and J ends lost 6 bases and 4 bases respectively, with 9 bases between them. CDR3 sequence: CASSRLGTEAFF. DNA of the CDR3: TGTGCCAGCAGTAGGTTAGGCACTGAAGCTTTCTTT.

The gene calls are TRBV4-1 and TRBJ2-2; TRBD2 matches 13 bases. The V and J ends lost 4 bases and 7 bases, in that order; junction bases with no gene match: 6. CDR1 is MGHRA and CDR2 is YSYEKL in the germline V gene. This CDR3 comprises 16 residues. The chain's CDR3 is CASSPTSGRAGGELFF. CDR3 sequence (DNA): TGCGCCAGCAGCCCTACTAGCGGGAGGGCCGGCGGGGAGCTGTTTTTT.

The chain couples TRBV27 to TRBJ1-1; no definite D call. The ends were cut back, 5 bases at V and 0 bases at J, with 28 bases in the middle. Germline CDR1 reads MNHEY; CDR2 reads SMNVEV (reference sequence). The CDR3 is made up of 20 amino acids. As DNA, the CDR3 is TGTGCCAGCAGTCATTTTCCCGGACGGATGCTACTTGCGATGAACACTGAAGCTTTCTTT. Translated, it gives CASSHFPGRMLLAMNTEAFF.

V gene TRBV27 combines with J gene TRBJ1-5; 8 bases map to TRBD1. Germline V gene lookup returns CDR1 MNHEY and CDR2 SMNVEV (reference sequence). This CDR3 has 21 residues. The V gene end was trimmed by 3 bases and the J gene end by 0 bases; junction bases not matched to a gene: 19. In nucleotides, the CDR3 is TGTGCCAGCAGTTTTGGGTCGCCCGACAGGGGCCGCACTTATAGCAATCAGCCCCAGCATTTT. This sequence encodes CASSFGSPDRGRTYSNQPQHF.